Here is one T cell receptor beta chain with its context. Antigen specificity is unknown. This record belongs to a study of shared clonotypes between healthy human individuals. For the study at large: The plates for each donor numbered three CD4 naive, three CD4 memory, two CD8 naive and one CD8 memory. The study's findings and limits: Clonotype sharing levels among donors were expected to vary with sequencing depth.

The V end was cut by 3 bases, the J end by 4 bases, with 17 bases between. CDR1 and CDR2 (germline): MDHEN, SYDVKM. The CDR3 runs to 16 residues. Naive CD8 populations comprised CD45RO-negative cells positively selected for CCR7, excluding terminally differentiated effector memory CD45RA+ cells. Genomic DNA from each subset was divided evenly over several immunoSEQ plates. The method was immunoSEQ multiplex PCR; TCRdb's version includes in-frame clones alone and lacks a portion of them. The sample has around 610,000 clones, roughly 95% seen once. The rearrangement joins TRBV28 to TRBJ2-3; D is uncertain. The specimen sequenced was naive CD8+ T cells sorted from blood. The TCR originated in a woman in her 30s in good health. The CDR3 here is CASSFPGQAGADTQYF. CDR3 DNA: TGTGCCAGCAGTTTCCCCGGTCAAGCCGGCGCAGATACGCAGTATTTT.